This TCR beta chain was found in a study of T cell changes during pregnancy in multiple sclerosis. Germline CDR1 and CDR2: SGHNT and YYREEE (reference sequence). Trimming cost V 2 bases and J 2 bases; bases outside gene matches: 4. The CDR3 covers 15 residues. Assay: immunoSEQ multiplex PCR; the TCRdb copy retains only in-frame clones and omits some. This sample yields around 99,000 clones, of which around 92% are seen a single time; around 2.5% belongs to the top ten. Only one count was recorded for this clone. Sequenced material: peripheral blood, taken in the first trimester of pregnancy. This chain links TRBV5-4 with TRBJ2-3; 8 positions match TRBD1. The source is a female donor with multiple sclerosis, enrolled in a pregnancy study. CDR3 protein: CASSLRQGYTDTQYF. DNA of the CDR3: TGTGCCAGCAGCTTACGACAGGGGTACACAGATACGCAGTATTTT.